This TCR beta chain derives from a study of CD8 T cells in ankylosing spondylitis. A single record per CDR3 protein comes from TCRdb applying MiXCR to the 5' RACE reads. The table lists a few hundred thousand distinct CDR3 sequences, 20% to 25% of them singletons. Study conclusions and caveats: In ankylosing spondylitis blood, a motif of roughly 8 highly homologous TCR beta variants appeared characteristic. Earlier authors reported some of these motif variants in reactive arthritis synovial fluid and blood. The clones that were linked to disease were reported to be significantly enriched in matched synovial fluid samples from ankylosing spondylitis patients.

This CDR3 is built from 15 residues. V was clipped by 5 bases and J by 0 bases, with 13 bases between them. Germline lookup yields CDR1 MNHEY and CDR2 SVGEGT. In this sample, this clonotype turned up a few times. Its antigen is still unknown. The V call is TRBV6-2 or TRBV6-3, the J call TRBJ1-1, with no clear D. The source of this sequence is a male donor with ankylosing spondylitis. Sequenced: blood, either unsorted or a sorted T cell fraction (not recorded which). CDR3 sequence (DNA): TGTGCCAGCAGTCGACCCAGGAGCATGAACACTGAAGCTTTCTTT. It encodes CASSRPRSMNTEAFF.